This TCR beta chain was documented in a study of OX40 agonist ivuxolimab in advanced cancers. This table comes from immunoSEQ multiplex PCR, and its TCRdb copy is limited to in-frame clones, with some not included. The sample carries some 75,000 clones, 85% recorded once. Trimming left V 5 bases short and J 1 base short, with 12 bases between. Germline lookup yields CDR1 MNHNY and CDR2 SVGAGI (reference sequence). The CDR3 runs to 15 residues. The input for sequencing was CD4+ or CD8+ T cells sorted from blood, taken in a trial of the OX40 agonist ivuxolimab. The TCR sequence derives from an adult with an advanced solid tumor such as melanoma, head and neck, liver or kidney cancer. The V and J genes are TRBV6-6 and TRBJ1-3; D perhaps matches TRBD1 (6 bases). In DNA form, the CDR3 reads TGTGCCAGCAGTGTTAAGGGGGTGTCTGGAAACACCATATATTTT. This gives the protein CASSVKGVSGNTIYF.